This T cell receptor beta chain was sequenced during a study of CD8+ T cells in alopecia areata. Study summary: The drug, oral tofacitinib, was given to treated patients at 5 to 10 mg twice daily. Percentage of affected scalp area was the basis on which treated patients' severity was scored. General study results and limits: Administration of tofacitinib significantly diminished scalp clonality and expanded CD8+ clones within the top 100. Resident alphabeta T-cell populations of normal skin are likewise subject to sequencing in scalp samples.

The CDR3 runs to 13 residues. Trimming took 4 bases from V and 7 from J, leaving 11 bases between them. In germline, CDR1 is SGHRS, CDR2 YFSETQ. The treatment denotes: oral pan-JAK inhibitor, 5-10 mg twice daily. Notes on this clone: Its antigen remains unknown.

After isolation, RNA underwent reverse transcription to generate cDNA as the sequencing template. The table came from immunoSEQ multiplex PCR; TCRdb's copy has only in-frame clones and leaves some out. This sample yields 130,000 or so clones, of which 86% are seen a single time; around 13% belongs to the top ten. The sample in question was CD8+ T cells sorted from blood, obtained at week 4, from a patient treated with tofacitinib. The clonotype originates from a human donor with alopecia areata. The V and J genes are TRBV5-1 and TRBJ1-4; D is uncertain. The CDR3 coding sequence is TGCGCCAGCAGCCAGACATGGGGTGAAAAACTGTTTTTT. Translated, it gives CASSQTWGEKLFF.